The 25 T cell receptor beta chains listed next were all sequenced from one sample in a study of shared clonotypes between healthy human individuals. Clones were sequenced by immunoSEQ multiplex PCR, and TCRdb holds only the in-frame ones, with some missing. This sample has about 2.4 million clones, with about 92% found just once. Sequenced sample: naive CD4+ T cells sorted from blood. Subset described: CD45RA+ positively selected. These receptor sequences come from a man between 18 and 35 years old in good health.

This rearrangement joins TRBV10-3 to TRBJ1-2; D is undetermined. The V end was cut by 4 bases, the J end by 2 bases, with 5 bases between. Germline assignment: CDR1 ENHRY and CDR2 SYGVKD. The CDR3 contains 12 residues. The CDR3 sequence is CAISVRNYGYTF. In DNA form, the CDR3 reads TGTGCCATCAGTGTCAGAAACTATGGCTACACCTTC.

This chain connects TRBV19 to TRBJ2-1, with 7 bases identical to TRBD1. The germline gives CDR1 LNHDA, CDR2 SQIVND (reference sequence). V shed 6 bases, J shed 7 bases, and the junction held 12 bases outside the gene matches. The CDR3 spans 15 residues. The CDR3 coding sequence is TGTGCCAGTAGAAACGACAGGGTGATTCGGAATGAGCAGTTCTTC. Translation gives CASRNDRVIRNEQFF.

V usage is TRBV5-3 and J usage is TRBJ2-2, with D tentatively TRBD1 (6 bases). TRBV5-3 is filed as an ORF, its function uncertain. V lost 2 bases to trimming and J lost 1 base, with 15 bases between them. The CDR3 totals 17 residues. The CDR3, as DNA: TGTGCCAGAAGCTTCCGTACCGACAGGTTGAACACCGGGGAGCTGTTTTTT. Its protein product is CARSFRTDRLNTGELFF.

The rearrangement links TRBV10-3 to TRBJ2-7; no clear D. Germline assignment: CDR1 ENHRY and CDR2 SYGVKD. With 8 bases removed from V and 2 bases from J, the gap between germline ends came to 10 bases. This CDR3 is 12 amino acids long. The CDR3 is CAIGEGPYEQYF. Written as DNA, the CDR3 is TGTGCCATCGGGGAAGGCCCCTACGAGCAGTACTTC.

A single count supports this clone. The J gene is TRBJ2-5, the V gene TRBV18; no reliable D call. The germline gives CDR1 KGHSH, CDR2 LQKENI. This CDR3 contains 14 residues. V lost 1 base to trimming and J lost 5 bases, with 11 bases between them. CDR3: CASSPLRSMETQYF. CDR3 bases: TGTGCCAGCTCACCACTAAGGAGCATGGAGACCCAGTACTTC. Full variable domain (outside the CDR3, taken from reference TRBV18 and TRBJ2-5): NAGVMQNPRHLVRRRGQEARLRCSPMKGHSHVYWYRQLPEEGLKFMVYLQKENIIDESGMPKERFSAEFPKEGPSILRIQQVVRGDSAAYFCASSPLRSMETQYFGPGTRLLVL.

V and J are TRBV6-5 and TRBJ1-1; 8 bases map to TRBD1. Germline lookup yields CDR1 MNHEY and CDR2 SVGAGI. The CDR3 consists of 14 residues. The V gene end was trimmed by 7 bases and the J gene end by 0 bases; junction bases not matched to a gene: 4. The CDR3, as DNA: TGTGCCAGCACCCGGACAGGGTTGAACACTGAAGCTTTCTTT. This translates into CASTRTGLNTEAFF.

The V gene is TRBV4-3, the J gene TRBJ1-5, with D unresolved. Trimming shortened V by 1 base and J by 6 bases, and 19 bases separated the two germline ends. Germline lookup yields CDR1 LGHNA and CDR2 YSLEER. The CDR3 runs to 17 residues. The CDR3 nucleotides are TGCGCCAGCAGCCAAGGGTGGGTGGGTTTGGTGGGTCAGCCCCAGCATTTT. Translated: CASSQGWVGLVGQPQHF.

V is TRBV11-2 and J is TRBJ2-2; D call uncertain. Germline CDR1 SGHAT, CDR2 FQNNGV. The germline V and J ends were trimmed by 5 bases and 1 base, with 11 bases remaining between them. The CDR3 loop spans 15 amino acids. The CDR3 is CASSVTILNTGELFF. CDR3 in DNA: TGTGCCAGCAGCGTTACTATCCTGAACACCGGGGAGCTGTTTTTT. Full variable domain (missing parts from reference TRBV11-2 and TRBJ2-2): EAGVAQSPRYKIIEKRQSVAFWCNPISGHATLYWYQQILGQGPKLLIQFQNNGVVDDSQLPKDRFSAERLKGVDSTLKIQPAKLEDSAVYLCASSVTILNTGELFFGEGSRLTVL.

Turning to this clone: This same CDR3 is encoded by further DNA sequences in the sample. The CDR3 coding sequence is TGTGCCAGTAGTCCCAACACAGATACGCAGTATTTT. This gives the protein CASSPNTDTQYF. The chain is built from TRBV19 and TRBJ2-3; D uncertain. Germline CDR1 and CDR2: LNHDA and SQIVND (reference sequence). The CDR3 extends over 12 amino acids. V was clipped by 5 bases and J by 2 bases, with 5 bases between them.

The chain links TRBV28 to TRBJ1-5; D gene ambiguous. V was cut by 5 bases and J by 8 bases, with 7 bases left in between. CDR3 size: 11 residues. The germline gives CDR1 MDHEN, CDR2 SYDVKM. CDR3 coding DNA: TGTGCCAGCAGTCTAAAGGAGCCCCAGCATTTT. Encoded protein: CASSLKEPQHF.

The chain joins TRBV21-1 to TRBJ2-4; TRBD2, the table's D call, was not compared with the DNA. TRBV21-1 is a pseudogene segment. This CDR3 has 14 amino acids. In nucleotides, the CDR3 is TGTGCCAGCAACCCGAGGGAGGGAAAAAACATTCAGTACTTC. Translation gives CASNPREGKNIQYF.

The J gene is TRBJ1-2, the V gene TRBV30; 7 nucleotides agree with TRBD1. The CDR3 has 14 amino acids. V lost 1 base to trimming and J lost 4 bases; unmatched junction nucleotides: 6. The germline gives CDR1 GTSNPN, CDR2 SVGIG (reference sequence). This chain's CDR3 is CAWSGQGGGYGYTF. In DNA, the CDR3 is TGTGCCTGGAGTGGACAGGGAGGGGGCTATGGCTACACCTTC.

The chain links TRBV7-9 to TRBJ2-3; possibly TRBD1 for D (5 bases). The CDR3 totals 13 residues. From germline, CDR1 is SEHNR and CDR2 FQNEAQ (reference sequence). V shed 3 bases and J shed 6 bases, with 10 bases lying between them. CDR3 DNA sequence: TGTGCCAGCAGCTTCCAGGGTGTGGATACGCAGTATTTT. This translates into CASSFQGVDTQYF.

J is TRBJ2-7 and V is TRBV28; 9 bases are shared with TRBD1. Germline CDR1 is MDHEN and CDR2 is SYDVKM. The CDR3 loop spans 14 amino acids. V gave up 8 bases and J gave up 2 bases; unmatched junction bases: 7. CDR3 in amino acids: CASLKGQGAYEQYF. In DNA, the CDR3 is TGTGCCAGCCTCAAGGGACAGGGTGCCTACGAGCAGTACTTC.

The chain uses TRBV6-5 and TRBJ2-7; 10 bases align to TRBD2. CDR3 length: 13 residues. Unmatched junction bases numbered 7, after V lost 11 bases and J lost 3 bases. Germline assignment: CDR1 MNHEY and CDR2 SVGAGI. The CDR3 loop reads CAARPSGSYEQYF. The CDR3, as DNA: TGTGCCGCCCGCCCTAGCGGGAGCTACGAGCAGTACTTC.

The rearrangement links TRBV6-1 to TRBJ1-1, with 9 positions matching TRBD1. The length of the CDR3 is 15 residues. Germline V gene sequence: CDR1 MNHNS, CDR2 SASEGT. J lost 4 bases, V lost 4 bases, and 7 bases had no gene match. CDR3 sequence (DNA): TGTGCCAGCAGTGCCATCGACAGGGGGGGCACTGAAGCTTTCTTT. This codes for CASSAIDRGGTEAFF.

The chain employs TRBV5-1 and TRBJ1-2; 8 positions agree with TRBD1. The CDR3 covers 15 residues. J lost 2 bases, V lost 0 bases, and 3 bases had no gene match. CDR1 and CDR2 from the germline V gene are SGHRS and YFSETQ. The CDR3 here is CASSLGDRLNYGYTF. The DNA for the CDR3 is TGCGCCAGCAGCTTGGGGGACAGGCTAAACTATGGCTACACCTTC. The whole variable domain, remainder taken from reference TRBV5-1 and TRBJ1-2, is KAGVTQTPRYLIKTRGQQVTLSCSPISGHRSVSWYQQTPGQGLQFLFEYFSETQRNKGNFPGRFSGRQFSNSRSEMNVSTLELGDSALYLCASSLGDRLNYGYTFGSGTRLTVV.

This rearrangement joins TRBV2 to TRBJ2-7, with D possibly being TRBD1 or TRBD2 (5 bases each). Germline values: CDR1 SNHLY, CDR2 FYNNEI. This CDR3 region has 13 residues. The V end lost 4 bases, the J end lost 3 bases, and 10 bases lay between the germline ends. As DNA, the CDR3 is TGTGCCAGCAGTGGGGACCGGTACTACGAGCAGTACTTC. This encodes CASSGDRYYEQYF.

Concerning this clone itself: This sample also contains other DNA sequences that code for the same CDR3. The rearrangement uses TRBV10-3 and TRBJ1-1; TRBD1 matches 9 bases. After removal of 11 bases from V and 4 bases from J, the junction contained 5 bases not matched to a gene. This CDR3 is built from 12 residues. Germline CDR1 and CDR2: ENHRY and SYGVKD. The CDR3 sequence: CAVGQGGTEAFF. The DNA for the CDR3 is TGTGCCGTGGGACAGGGTGGCACTGAAGCTTTCTTT.

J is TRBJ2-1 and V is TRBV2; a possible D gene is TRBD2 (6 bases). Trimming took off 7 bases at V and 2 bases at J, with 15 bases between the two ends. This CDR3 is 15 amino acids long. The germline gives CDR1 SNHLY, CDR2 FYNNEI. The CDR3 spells CASTGDGGTYNEQFF. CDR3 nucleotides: TGTGCCAGCACGGGCGACGGGGGAACCTACAATGAGCAGTTCTTC.

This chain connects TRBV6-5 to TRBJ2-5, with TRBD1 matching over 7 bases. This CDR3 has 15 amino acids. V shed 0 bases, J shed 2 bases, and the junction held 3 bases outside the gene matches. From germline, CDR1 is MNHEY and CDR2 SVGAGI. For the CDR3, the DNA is TGTGCCAGCAGTTACTCGGGCAGGGGGCAAGAGACCCAGTACTTC. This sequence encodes CASSYSGRGQETQYF.

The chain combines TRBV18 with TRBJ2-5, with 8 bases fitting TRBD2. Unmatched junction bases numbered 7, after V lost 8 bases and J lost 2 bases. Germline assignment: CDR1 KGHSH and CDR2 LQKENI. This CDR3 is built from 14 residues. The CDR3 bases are TGTGCCAGCGCCAGTGCTAGCGGGCAAGAGACCCAGTACTTC. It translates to CASASASGQETQYF.

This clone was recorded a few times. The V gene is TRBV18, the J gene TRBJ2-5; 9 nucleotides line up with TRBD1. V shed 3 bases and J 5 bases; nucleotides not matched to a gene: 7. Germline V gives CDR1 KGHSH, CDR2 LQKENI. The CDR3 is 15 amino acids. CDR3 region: CASSPWDRERETQYF. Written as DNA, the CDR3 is TGTGCCAGCTCACCTTGGGACAGGGAAAGGGAGACCCAGTACTTC.

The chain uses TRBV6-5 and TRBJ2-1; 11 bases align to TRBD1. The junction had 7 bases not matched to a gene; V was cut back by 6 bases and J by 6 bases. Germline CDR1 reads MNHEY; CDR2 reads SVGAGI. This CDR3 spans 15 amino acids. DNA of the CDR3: TGTGCCAGCAGACCGGACAGGGGGCCGGGCAATGAGCAGTTCTTC. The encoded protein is CASRPDRGPGNEQFF.

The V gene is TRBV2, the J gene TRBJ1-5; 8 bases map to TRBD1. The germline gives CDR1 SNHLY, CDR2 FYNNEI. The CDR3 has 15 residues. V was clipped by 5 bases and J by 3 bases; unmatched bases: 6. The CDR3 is CASSTDRGYNQPQHF. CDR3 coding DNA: TGTGCCAGCAGTACCGACAGGGGTTACAATCAGCCCCAGCATTTT.